This TCR beta chain was sequenced in a study of response to subunit inactivated influenza vaccine. Study-level points and caveats: The authors suggested that few new T cells are recruited per seasonal influenza vaccination.

TCRdb recomputed calls from the RT-PCR reads with MiXCR, one row per CDR3 protein. The profile shows around 170,000 distinct CDR3 sequences, about 10% of them singletons. In its sample, this clonotype was seen many times. Antigen: not known. Relative to the germline gene, one junction end is altered; a read error may explain this. The CDR3 length is 16 residues. The germline V gene encodes CDR1 SGHTA and CDR2 FQGNSA. Sequenced here: CD8+ T cells sorted from PBMCs, sampled about 23 months after vaccination. The origin of this receptor is a man aged 45-69 years who received an inactivated influenza vaccine. The chain couples TRBV7-2 to TRBJ2-5, with 9 bases identical to TRBD2. This CDR3 reads CASSLAGPQLQETQYF. DNA of the CDR3: TGTGCCAGCAGCCTAGCGGGGCCACAGCTTCAAGAGACCCAGTACTTC.